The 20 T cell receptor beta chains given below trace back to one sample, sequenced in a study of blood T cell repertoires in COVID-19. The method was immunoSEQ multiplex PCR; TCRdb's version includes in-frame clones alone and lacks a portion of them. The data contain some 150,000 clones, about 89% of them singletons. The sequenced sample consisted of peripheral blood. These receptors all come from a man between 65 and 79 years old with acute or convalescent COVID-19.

The CDR3 nucleotides read TGTGCCAGCAGCCTAAGATACGAGCAGTACTTC. It codes for CASSLRYEQYF. J is TRBJ2-7 and V is TRBV7-2, with no clear D. Trimming took off 5 bases at V and 4 bases at J, with 6 bases between the two ends. There are 11 residues in the CDR3. CDR1 and CDR2 from the germline V gene are SGHTA and FQGNSA.

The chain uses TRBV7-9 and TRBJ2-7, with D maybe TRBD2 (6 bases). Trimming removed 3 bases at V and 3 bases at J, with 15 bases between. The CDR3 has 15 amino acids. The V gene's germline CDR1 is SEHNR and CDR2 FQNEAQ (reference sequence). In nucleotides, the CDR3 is TGTGCCAGCAGCTTGACTAGTAGAACTCTCTACGAGCAGTACTTC. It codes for CASSLTSRTLYEQYF.

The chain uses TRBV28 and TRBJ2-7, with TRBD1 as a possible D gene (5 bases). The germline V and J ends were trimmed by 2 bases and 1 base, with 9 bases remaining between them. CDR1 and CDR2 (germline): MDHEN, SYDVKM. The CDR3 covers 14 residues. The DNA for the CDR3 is TGTGCCAGCAGTTTACAGGGTTGGTCCTACGAGCAGTACTTC. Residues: CASSLQGWSYEQYF.

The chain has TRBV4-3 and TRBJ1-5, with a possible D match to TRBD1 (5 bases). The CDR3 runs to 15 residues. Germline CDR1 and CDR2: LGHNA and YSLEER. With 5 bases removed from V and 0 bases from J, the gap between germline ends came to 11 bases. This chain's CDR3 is CASSSDRISNQPQHF. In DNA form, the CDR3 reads TGCGCCAGCAGCTCTGACAGAATTAGCAATCAGCCCCAGCATTTT.

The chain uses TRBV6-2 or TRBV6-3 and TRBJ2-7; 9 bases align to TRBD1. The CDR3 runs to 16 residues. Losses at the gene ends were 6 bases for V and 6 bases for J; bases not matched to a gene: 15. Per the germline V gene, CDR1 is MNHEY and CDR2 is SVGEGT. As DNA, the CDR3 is TGTGCCAGCAGCACCTCCTGGGACAGGGCCTACGTCGAGCAGTACTTC. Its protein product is CASSTSWDRAYVEQYF.

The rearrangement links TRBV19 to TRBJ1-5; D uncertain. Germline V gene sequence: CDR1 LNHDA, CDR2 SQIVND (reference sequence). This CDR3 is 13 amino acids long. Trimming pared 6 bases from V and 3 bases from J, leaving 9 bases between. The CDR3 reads CASSFGLNQPQHF. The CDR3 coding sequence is TGTGCCAGTAGCTTTGGGCTCAATCAGCCCCAGCATTTT.

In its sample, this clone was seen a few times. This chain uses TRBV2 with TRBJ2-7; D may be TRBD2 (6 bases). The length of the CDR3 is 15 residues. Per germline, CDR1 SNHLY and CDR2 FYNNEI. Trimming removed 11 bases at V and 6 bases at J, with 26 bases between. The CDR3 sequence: CAGIEGLADSLEQYF. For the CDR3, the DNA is TGTGCCGGCATTGAGGGACTCGCCGACTCCCTCGAGCAGTACTTC.

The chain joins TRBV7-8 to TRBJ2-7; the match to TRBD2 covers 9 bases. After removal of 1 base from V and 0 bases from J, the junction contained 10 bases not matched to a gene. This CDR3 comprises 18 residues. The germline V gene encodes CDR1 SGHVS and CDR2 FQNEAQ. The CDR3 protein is CASSLVRAGGRFSYEQYF. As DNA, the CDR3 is TGTGCCAGCAGCTTAGTGAGGGCGGGAGGGCGATTCTCCTACGAGCAGTACTTC.

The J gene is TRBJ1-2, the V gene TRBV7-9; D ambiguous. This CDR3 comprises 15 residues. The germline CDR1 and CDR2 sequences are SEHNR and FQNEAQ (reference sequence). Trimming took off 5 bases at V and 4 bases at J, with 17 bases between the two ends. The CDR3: CASSPPGELVYGYTF. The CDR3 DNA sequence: TGTGCCAGCAGCCCCCCCGGGGAACTAGTCTATGGCTACACCTTC.

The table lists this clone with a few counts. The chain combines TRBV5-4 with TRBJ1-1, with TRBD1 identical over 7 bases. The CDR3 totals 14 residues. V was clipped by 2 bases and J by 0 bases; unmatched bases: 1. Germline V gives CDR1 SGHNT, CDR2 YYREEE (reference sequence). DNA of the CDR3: TGTGCCAGCAGCTTCGACAGGGTGAACACTGAAGCTTTCTTT. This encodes CASSFDRVNTEAFF.

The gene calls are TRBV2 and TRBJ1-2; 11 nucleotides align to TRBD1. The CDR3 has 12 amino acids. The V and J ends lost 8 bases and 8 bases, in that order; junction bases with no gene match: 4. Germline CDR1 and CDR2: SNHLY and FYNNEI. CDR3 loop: CASSGQGEGYTF. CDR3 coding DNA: TGTGCCAGCTCGGGACAGGGGGAAGGCTACACCTTC.

The CDR3 sequence: CASSLSLPPNEQFF. The DNA for the CDR3 is TGCGCCAGCAGCTTGAGTCTACCACCCAATGAGCAGTTCTTC. The chain employs TRBV5-1 and TRBJ2-1, with D unresolved. CDR1 is SGHRS, CDR2 YFSETQ, per germline. The CDR3 spans 14 residues. Trimming took 1 base from V and 6 from J, leaving 11 bases between them.

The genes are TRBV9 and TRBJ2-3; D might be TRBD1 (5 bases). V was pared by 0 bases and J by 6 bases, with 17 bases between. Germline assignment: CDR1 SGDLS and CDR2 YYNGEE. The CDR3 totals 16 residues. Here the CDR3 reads CASSVGIKGYKDTQYF. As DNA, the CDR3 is TGTGCCAGCAGCGTAGGGATCAAGGGGTACAAGGATACGCAGTATTTT.

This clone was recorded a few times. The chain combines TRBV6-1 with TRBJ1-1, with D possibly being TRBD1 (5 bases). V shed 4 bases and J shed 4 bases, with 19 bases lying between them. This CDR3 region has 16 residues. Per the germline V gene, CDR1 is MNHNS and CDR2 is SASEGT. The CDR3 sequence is CASSVHQGPRGTEAFF. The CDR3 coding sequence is TGTGCCAGCAGTGTCCACCAGGGCCCGAGAGGCACTGAAGCTTTCTTT.

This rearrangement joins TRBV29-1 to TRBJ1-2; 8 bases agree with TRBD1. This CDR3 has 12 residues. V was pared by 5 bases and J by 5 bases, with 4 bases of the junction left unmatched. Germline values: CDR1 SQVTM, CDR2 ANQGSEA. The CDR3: CSVYQGAYGYTF. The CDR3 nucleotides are TGCAGCGTTTACCAGGGGGCTTATGGCTACACCTTC.

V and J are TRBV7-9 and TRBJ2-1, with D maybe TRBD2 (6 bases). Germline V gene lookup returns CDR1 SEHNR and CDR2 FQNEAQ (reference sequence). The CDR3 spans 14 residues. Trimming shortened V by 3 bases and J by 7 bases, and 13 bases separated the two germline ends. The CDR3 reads CASSLGLPGNEQFF. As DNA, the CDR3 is TGTGCCAGCAGCTTGGGACTCCCTGGGAATGAGCAGTTCTTC.

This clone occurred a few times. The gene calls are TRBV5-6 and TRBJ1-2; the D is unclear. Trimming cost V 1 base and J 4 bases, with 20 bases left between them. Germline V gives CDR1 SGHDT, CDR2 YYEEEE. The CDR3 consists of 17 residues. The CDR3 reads CASSLYRDQMIAYGYTF. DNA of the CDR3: TGTGCCAGCAGCTTGTATCGGGATCAGATGATTGCCTATGGCTACACCTTC.

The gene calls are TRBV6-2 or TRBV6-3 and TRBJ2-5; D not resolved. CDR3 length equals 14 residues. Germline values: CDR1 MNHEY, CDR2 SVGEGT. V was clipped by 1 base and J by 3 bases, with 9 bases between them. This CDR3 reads CASSYLGREETQYF. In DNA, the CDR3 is TGTGCCAGCAGTTACTTAGGCCGGGAAGAGACCCAGTACTTC.

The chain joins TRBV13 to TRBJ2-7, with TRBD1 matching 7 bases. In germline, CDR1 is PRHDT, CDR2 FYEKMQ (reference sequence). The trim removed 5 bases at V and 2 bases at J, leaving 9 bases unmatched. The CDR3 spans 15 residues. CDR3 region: CASSLRQGIAYEQYF. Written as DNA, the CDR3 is TGTGCCAGCAGCCTTCGACAGGGCATTGCCTACGAGCAGTACTTC.

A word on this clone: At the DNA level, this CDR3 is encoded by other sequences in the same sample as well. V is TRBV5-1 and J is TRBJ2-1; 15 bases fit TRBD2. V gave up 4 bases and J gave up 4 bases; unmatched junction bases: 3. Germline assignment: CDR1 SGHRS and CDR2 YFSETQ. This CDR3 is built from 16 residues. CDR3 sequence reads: CASSLGLAGGYNEQFF. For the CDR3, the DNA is TGCGCCAGCAGCCTTGGACTAGCGGGGGGGTACAATGAGCAGTTCTTC.